The rows below give T cell receptor beta chains drawn from one sample of a study of blood T cells in healthy people across ages. Each CDR3 protein gets one entry after TCRdb re-called the 5' RACE reads with MiXCR. The sample comprises fewer than 900,000 distinct CDR3 sequences, roughly 41% of which are singletons, and 20% to 25% rests with the top ten. The sequencing sample was made of blood. The receptors here all came from a woman aged 60-75 years in good health. Both conserved end residues are part of each CDR3. The D gene is left open where the match is weak. Not all rows give a size; the values are once, few, many and, for expanded clones, a class.

NA	NA	13	TRBV11-1	TRBJ2-6	CASTQPGANVLTF	TGTGCCAGCACTCAACCTGGGGCCAACGTCCTGACTTTC
NA	few	15	TRBV11-3	TRBJ2-3	CASSPEAGRTDTQYF	TGTGCCAGCAGCCCCGAGGCTGGAAGGACAGATACGCAGTATTTT
NA	NA	13	TRBV29-1	TRBJ2-1	CSSGGDTYNEQFF	TGCAGCTCTGGGGGGGACACCTACAATGAGCAGTTCTTC
NA	NA	15	TRBV20-1	TRBJ1-4	CSARNLYRENEKLFF	TGCAGTGCTAGAAACCTATACCGGGAGAATGAAAAACTGTTTTTT
NA	NA	16	TRBV7-2	TRBJ1-6	CASSLAGDPYNSPLHF	TGTGCCAGCAGCTTAGCGGGGGACCCCTATAATTCACCCCTCCACTTT
TRBD1	NA	14	TRBV5-5	TRBJ2-2	CASSLGQGHGELFF	TGTGCCAGCAGCTTGGGACAGGGGCACGGGGAGCTGTTTTTT
TRBD1	once	15	TRBV20-1	TRBJ2-3	CSARPGTADADTQYF	TGCAGTGCTAGACCCGGGACAGCTGACGCAGATACGCAGTATTTT
TRBD2	NA	16	TRBV7-2	TRBJ2-7	CASSASWTSGIGEQYF	TGTGCCAGCAGCGCTTCCTGGACTAGCGGGATTGGTGAGCAGTACTTC
TRBD2	NA	16	TRBV7-6	TRBJ2-5	CASSRQDSGRFSEQYF	TGTGCCAGCAGCCGTCAAGATAGCGGGAGGTTTAGTGAGCAGTACTTC
NA	once	15	TRBV10-3	TRBJ1-2	CAISEQAGRGYGYTF	TGTGCCATCAGTGAGCAGGCGGGGAGAGGCTATGGCTACACCTTC
NA	NA	18	TRBV2	TRBJ1-5	CASSQRVLHVSSNQPQHF	TGTGCCAGCAGTCAACGGGTTCTACATGTCTCTAGCAATCAGCCCCAGCATTTT
NA	NA	16	TRBV5-1	TRBJ2-7	CASSLAQGVSSYEQYF	TGCGCCAGCAGCTTGGCCCAGGGTGTATCCTCCTACGAGCAGTACTTC
NA	NA	13	TRBV11-2	TRBJ1-1	CASSLIVNTEAFF	TGTGCCAGCAGCTTAATAGTGAACACTGAAGCTTTCTTT
NA	few	12	TRBV9	TRBJ1-2	CASILPSYGYTF	TGTGCCAGCATACTTCCCTCGTATGGCTACACCTTC
NA	NA	14	TRBV28	TRBJ2-1	CASSHGRPYNEQFF	TGTGCCAGCAGTCATGGGAGGCCGTACAATGAGCAGTTCTTC
TRBD2	NA	16	TRBV18	TRBJ2-5	CASSPPSGDSQETQYF	TGTGCCAGCTCACCACCGAGCGGGGATAGCCAAGAGACCCAGTACTTC
TRBD1	NA	15	TRBV20-1	TRBJ2-7	CSARDPGTGGLEQYF	TGCAGTGCTAGAGACCCCGGGACAGGGGGCCTCGAGCAGTACTTC
TRBD1	NA	14	TRBV10-3	TRBJ2-1	CAISGDSRYNEQFF	TGTGCCATCAGCGGGGACAGTCGCTACAATGAGCAGTTCTTC
TRBD2	few	17	TRBV9	TRBJ2-1	CASSVPGLASSYNEQFF	TGTGCCAGCAGCGTCCCCGGACTAGCGTCCTCCTACAATGAGCAGTTCTTC
TRBD1	NA	15	TRBV9	TRBJ2-2	CASSVSGGVAGELFF	TGTGCCAGCAGCGTATCAGGGGGCGTCGCCGGGGAGCTGTTTTTT
NA	few	14	TRBV3-1	TRBJ2-5	CASSLLGRQETQYF	TGTGCCAGCAGCCTCCTAGGCCGCCAAGAGACCCAGTACTTC
NA	NA	12	TRBV25-1	TRBJ1-1	CASRTLNTEAFF	TGTGCCAGCAGGACATTGAACACTGAAGCTTTCTTT
TRBD2	NA	13	TRBV20-1	TRBJ2-1	CSATGTSGNEQFF	TGCAGTGCAACCGGGACTAGCGGCAATGAGCAGTTCTTC
NA	few	14	TRBV7-9	TRBJ2-7	CASSLRVGNAEQYF	TGTGCCAGCAGCTTACGGGTAGGGAATGCCGAGCAGTACTTC
NA	NA	16	TRBV7-9	TRBJ1-4	CASSPDGTGDAEKLFF	TGTGCCAGCAGCCCCGATGGGACGGGGGACGCTGAAAAACTGTTTTTT
NA	NA	13	TRBV7-2	TRBJ2-7	CASSWAGVNEQYF	TGTGCCAGCAGCTGGGCTGGGGTGAATGAGCAGTACTTC